The following is a T cell receptor beta chain sequence with its context. Its antigen is unknown. Within one base of it there is no much larger clone, and no base qualities were kept. The cohort comprised several hundred healthy bone marrow donors. Cohort members were all nominally healthy when sampled, although unrecorded immune exposures were likely present. The donor tested CMV seronegative, placing the donor among the 300 to 400 seronegative members of the cohort. A peripheral blood sample was collected from each donor, and TCR beta sequencing was performed on peripheral blood mononuclear cells. Genomic DNA was extracted from the blood cell samples with the Qiagen DNeasy Blood Extraction Kit. This specimen belongs to a study of cytomegalovirus exposure and HLA in healthy donors (dated by TCRdb to the late 2010s). As for the study more broadly: According to an earlier analysis of a few hundred of the donors, about 179 million T cells yielded over 100 million unique TCR beta sequences and about 300 Gb of sequence data. In an earlier analysis of over 550 of the donors, high-throughput TCR beta sequencing was used to judge whether each TCR beta V gene segment behaved as functional or pseudogenic. Roughly 5 DR-DQ haplotypes were handled as single units for association and clustering, since linkage in the cohort was strong. Using immunosequencing, the study profiled T cell repertoires from fewer than 700 subjects and related those repertoires to cytomegalovirus serostatus. Among some 410 genotyped donors of the cohort, an average of about 240,000 unique TCR beta nucleotide sequences was sequenced per donor, of which 15% to 20% were non-productive. A later analysis re-examined previously published TCR beta repertoires from hundreds of donors and added high-resolution HLA genotyping to investigate patterns of TCR occurrence. Along with the approximately 670-subject first cohort, a separate validation cohort of over a hundred different subjects was used. A later genetic analysis used genome-wide SNP genotypes for about three fifths of the roughly 700 donors, treating that subset as a discovery cohort. In the later analysis, no new phenotypic data were used to find candidate immune exposures; instead, reliance was placed on TCR beta sequences and their occurrence across donors. Every repertoire in the discovery cohort had been generated on one and the same sequencing platform. The study combined high-throughput TCR immunosequencing, statistical association of individual TCRs with disease status, and machine learning to predict cytomegalovirus infection status. The study was designed to test whether signatures of past pathogen exposure could be identified by cataloging public T cell receptors. The genetic ancestry cluster associated with self-reported Caucasian donors included 81% of the roughly 390 genotyped donors. HLA typing covered class I and class II loci at four-digit resolution. Donor age, sex, ethnicity and CMV serostatus were compiled alongside the repertoire data. The number of donors typed differed by locus, with roughly 629-640 for A, B, C, DRB1 and DQB1, 522 for DQA1, about 610 for DPA1, and under 490 for DPB1. An early release covering over 500 HLA-typed donors comprised about 300 gigabases of sequencing data and around 80 million unique TCR sequences. Findings and caveats that apply to the study as a whole: Because the 87-base-pair reads could not distinguish some IMGT-functional V segments, including TRBV6-2 and TRBV6-3, those segments were excluded. An association between a missense DCLRE1C variant and V-gene and J-gene trimming of TCR beta chains was found in a later genetic analysis and replicated in an independent cohort. Linkage disequilibrium might explain the correlated functional status among segregating V segments, but an unknown experimental factor could not be excluded. In a later analysis, 16,951 TCR beta sequences were associated with specific HLA alleles at a false discovery rate of 0.05. In a later analysis, several top co-occurrence clusters were reported to appear linked to parvovirus B19, influenza, CMV and Epstein-Barr virus. The only immune exposure information available for the cohort was CMV serostatus. A later genetic analysis reported fewer N-insertions in productive TCRs among donors in an Asian-associated ancestry cluster than the roughly 700-donor mean. Presence/absence analyses assumed roughly uniform sequencing depth across donors, an assumption that may not hold. In an earlier analysis of about 550 of the donors, most TCR beta V segments were observed in productive rearrangements about 87% or about 30% of the time, broadly matching IMGT annotations. A few of the identified cytomegalovirus-associated TCR beta chains were confirmed in vitro to be specific for cytomegalovirus antigens. The classifier was reported to diagnose cytomegalovirus status with high specificity and sensitivity in both the original cohort and the validation cohort. A further reported finding was that TCR beta sequences accurately predicted the HLA-A and HLA-B alleles for most subjects in the first cohort. When HLA alleles, especially DR and DQ, strongly co-occurred, attributing TCR associations to individual alleles was difficult. The study gave a list of over 150 TCR beta chains associated with cytomegalovirus. A cluster of highly shared sequence variants was judged likely to be a technical artifact of the sequencing pipeline. Over 15 rarely observed V segments, including chromosome 9 orphons, were excluded from the earlier analysis of several hundred of the donors because counts were too low. In a later analysis, HLA-associated TCR beta chains showed more clonal expansion and lower generation probabilities than non-associated chains that were equally common. This cohort had only TCR beta chains sequenced, and the lack of alpha or paired-chain data limited which features could be detected. HLA typing was unavailable for some donors at each locus, so association tests used only the typed subset. In a later analysis, most CMV-associated TCR beta chains were found to appear HLA-restricted, with HLA associations seemingly driven largely by CMV exposure. While some public TCRs were present in many individuals, most TCR sequences turned up only very rarely across donors. In a later analysis, the rate of TCR association differed among HLA loci, with DRB1 alleles having the most associated TCRs and HLA-C alleles having the fewest. The authors suggested that the approach could potentially be extended to other disease states and immunological phenotypes.

The library was obtained by the immunoSEQ multiplex PCR assay. A mixture of 60 forward primers for TCR Vbeta segments and 13 reverse primers for TCR Jbeta segments was used in the multiplex PCR. The CDR3 region of rearranged TCR beta genes was amplified from genomic DNA with a multiplex PCR assay. On the Illumina HiSeq System, the amplified TCR beta libraries were sequenced as 87-base-pair reads. Regarding the original processing steps: A later analysis tallied around 82 million unique TCR beta chains across the 666 repertoires, and some 10 million of those chains were shared by two or more donors. Raw reads were error-corrected and collapsed into unique sequences with a nearest-neighbor algorithm that merged closely related sequences to remove PCR and sequencing errors. CDR3 sequences were aligned to IMGT reference sequences to assign V, D and J gene segments. For a sequence to be retained, a match of at least six nucleotides was required to both a V gene segment and a J gene segment. Rearrangements were called productive when the CDR3 lacked stop codons and stayed in frame with V and J; all others were non-productive. CDR3 was defined according to IMGT convention as the region running from the second conserved V-encoded cysteine to the conserved J-encoded phenylalanine. The earlier analysis of 587 of the donors excluded sequences that lacked an unambiguous match to a single V gene segment. In an earlier analysis of a few hundred of the donors, V segments were called functional above 56.7% productive rearrangements and were called segregating when the between-donor standard deviation exceeded 5%. A statistical classification framework was developed to diagnose cytomegalovirus status using the catalog of TCR beta chain sequences. In a later analysis, V and J genes were assigned by comparing TCR nucleotide sequences against IMGT/GENE-DB human TR gene sequences. The TCRdist pipeline was used in a later analysis to assign CDR3 sequences and most-parsimonious VDJ recombination scenarios. In a later analysis, every TCR beta chain was defined by the combination of its CDR3 amino acid sequence and its V-gene family, and reads without a unique V-gene family were dropped. In a later analysis, 450 to 600 highly shared, low-generation-probability nucleotide sequences were removed to address suspected cross-contamination and a sequencing artifact. A later analysis calculated a clonal expansion index for each public chain from normalized within-repertoire ranks of inferred template counts. In a later analysis, generation probabilities were computed with a VDJ recombination model fitted to out-of-frame rearrangements, and the resulting probabilities were checked against IGoR. In a later analysis, hypergeometric tests were used to score TCR-TCR, TCR-HLA and TCR-CMV co-occurrence, with a repertoire-size bias correction applied to TCR pairs. To estimate false discovery rates, a later analysis permuted the HLA or CMV assignments 20 times. In a later analysis, co-occurring TCRs were grouped using DBSCAN, and TCRdist sequence similarity was added for clustering within HLA-allele-positive subsets. Repertoires with fewer than 30,000 or more than 120,000 public chains, plus five repertoires with anomalous nucleotide sharing, were excluded from co-occurrence clustering. The clones in this table, taken by TCRdb from immuneACCESS, are in-frame only. Not every clone is retained; where verified, under half of the shortfall comes from an unresolved V gene, and the cause of the rest is unknown. V and J calls plus clone size are reproduced from that table; the DNA served to infer D and trimming. Within this sample are some 120,000 clones, with 80% of them counted one time only. The top ten clones comprise over 2.5% of the sample.

Trimmed from V: 6 bases; trimmed from J: 9 bases; junction bases lacking a gene match: 9. Per the germline V gene, WSHSY is the CDR1 and SAAADI is the CDR2. The CDR3 spans 15 residues, from the cysteine through the phenylalanine. Only the CDR3 part of the read is kept: 45 bases, read in frame from the first base. This clonotype originated in a male donor in good health and CMV-seronegative. Recombination linked TRBV10-2 to TRBJ2-1, and TRBD2 aligns with 12 junction nucleotides. Sample: PBMCs. In nucleotides, the sequence is TGCGCCAGCAGCTGGACTAGCGGGATGTCGGGTGAGCAGTTCTTC. Its product reads: CASSWTSGMSGEQFF.